This T cell receptor (beta chain) was sequenced in a study of cytomegalovirus exposure and HLA in healthy donors. Researchers ran the PCR with 60 Vbeta and 13 Jbeta primers. Here immunoSEQ multiplex PCR was the method, and the copy in TCRdb shows in-frame clones only, minus some. The sample shows 100,000 to 150,000 clones, 75% to 85% of them seen only once. Germline lookup yields CDR1 LNHNV and CDR2 YYDKDF (reference sequence). Trimming stripped 2 bases from V and 5 bases from J, with 9 bases between. The CDR3 extends over 13 amino acids. The chain uses TRBV15 and TRBJ1-2; the D is unclear. The sequenced material came from PBMCs. This clonotype originated in a woman in her 50s in good health and CMV-seropositive. The CDR3 DNA follows: TGTGCCACCAGCAGACCCCGGGGATATGGCTACACCTTC. Protein product: CATSRPRGYGYTF.